Following are 13 T cell receptor gamma chains from one sample sequenced in a study of gamma-delta T cells after stem cell transplantation. TCRdb reanalysed the RT-PCR reads with CATT. The sample lists around 500 gamma-chain clones, about 17% occurring once. Sequencing was performed on gamma-delta T cells. The receptors were gathered from a human donor. It is not recorded whose cells these are; they may come from a transplant donor.

The chain carries TRGV3 and TRGJ1 or TRGJ2. TCRdb gives no J gene; it was assigned here by matching the DNA to germline. V shed 3 bases, J shed 0 bases, and the junction held 8 bases outside the gene matches. The CDR3 contains 15 residues. Looked up from germline, CDR1 is VTNTFY and CDR2 is YDVSTARD (reference sequence). CDR3 sequence reads: CATWDVGPNYYKKLF. CDR3 nucleotides: TGTGCCACCTGGGACGTGGGGCCGAATTATTATAAGAAACTCTTT.

This clone was observed a few times. A much larger clonotype is one base distant, so this may be a read error. The chain is built from TRGV8 and TRGJ1 or TRGJ2. Germline matching of the DNA provided the J gene here, since TCRdb leaves it blank. J gave up 3 bases and V 3 bases, and 2 bases lay outside the gene matches. The CDR3 runs 12 residues. Germline CDR1 VENAVY, CDR2 YDSYNSRV. The CDR3 region is CATWDCYYKKLF. The CDR3 DNA reads TGTGCCACCTGGGATTGTTATTATAAGAAACTCTTT.

This clone was counted once. Sequence at one end of the junction differs from germline and may be a read error. The rearrangement links TRGV8 to TRGJP1. The J gene is absent in TCRdb and was assigned here via DNA matching to germline. The CDR3 spans 11 residues. Germline V gene lookup returns CDR1 VENAVY and CDR2 YDSYNSRV. This CDR3 reads CAAWSGWFKIF. The CDR3, as DNA: TGTGCCGCCTGGAGCGGTTGGTTCAAGATATTT.

In this sample, this clone turned up a few times. CDR3 protein: CATWDGQKSYYKKLF. CDR3 nucleotide sequence: TGTGCCACCTGGGATGGACAAAAGAGTTATTATAAGAAACTCTTT. The chain recombines TRGV4 with TRGJ1 or TRGJ2. Since TCRdb gives no J gene, matching the DNA to germline was used here to assign it. With V trimmed by 1 base and J by 3 bases, 9 bases remained unmatched. The CDR3 consists of 15 residues. Germline CDR1 reads EGSTGY; CDR2 reads YDSYTSSV.

This chain joins TRGV2 and TRGJ1 or TRGJ2. No J gene is reported in TCRdb; it was inferred here by comparing the DNA with germline. CDR1 and CDR2 from the germline V gene are EGSNGY and YDSYNSKV. The CDR3 consists of 14 residues. After removal of 0 bases from V and 3 bases from J, the junction contained 5 bases not matched to a gene. CDR3 loop: CATWDGGIYYKKLF. The CDR3 bases are TGTGCCACCTGGGACGGGGGAATTTATTATAAGAAACTCTTT.

The chain employs TRGV3 and TRGJ1 or TRGJ2. TCRdb is silent on the J gene; assignment here came from matching the DNA to germline. V dropped 0 bases and J dropped 7; count of bases not matched to a gene: 12. Germline values: CDR1 VTNTFY, CDR2 YDVSTARD (reference sequence). The CDR3 has 15 residues. CDR3 DNA sequence: TGTGCCACCTGGGACAGGCAGATGGAGGGATATAAGAAACTCTTT. This codes for CATWDRQMEGYKKLF.

Sample share makes this clone large. The chain combines TRGV4 with TRGJ1 or TRGJ2. Trimming took 9 bases from V and 4 from J; bases not matched to a gene: 9. The CDR3 has 12 amino acids. CDR1 and CDR2 (germline): EGSTGY, YDSYTSSV. CDR3 DNA sequence: TGTGCCACCCATACCATATATTATAAGAAACTCTTT. Its translation is CATHTIYYKKLF.

This clone appeared a few times. Within the sample, other DNA sequences also encode this same CDR3. The gene calls are TRGV4 and TRGJ1 or TRGJ2. No J segment appears in TCRdb, so it was assigned here by matching the sequence to germline. CDR1 is EGSTGY, CDR2 YDSYTSSV, per germline. V lost 1 base to trimming and J lost 1 base; unmatched junction nucleotides: 4. There are 14 residues in the CDR3. The CDR3 sequence is CATWDGPNYYKKLF. CDR3 in DNA: TGTGCCACCTGGGATGGACCTAATTATTATAAGAAACTCTTT.

In this sample, this clone is large. Other nucleotide sequences in the sample specify the same CDR3. The chain recombines TRGV2 with TRGJ1 or TRGJ2. The J gene is not listed in TCRdb, so it was assigned here from a DNA match to germline. CDR1 is EGSNGY and CDR2 is YDSYNSKV in the germline V gene. The CDR3 spans 13 residues. With V trimmed by 0 bases and J by 3 bases, 2 bases remained unmatched. This CDR3 reads CATWDGRYYKKLF. The CDR3 nucleotides are TGTGCCACCTGGGACGGGCGTTATTATAAGAAACTCTTT.

This clone counts as large. The chain has TRGV3 and TRGJ1 or TRGJ2. In the absence of a J gene in TCRdb, the DNA was matched to germline to assign it here. The trim removed 4 bases at V and 12 bases at J, leaving 6 bases unmatched. Germline V gene data show CDR1 as VTNTFY and CDR2 as YDVSTARD (reference sequence). The length of the CDR3 is 10 residues. The CDR3 bases are TGTGCCACCTGGGAAATCAGGAAACTCTTT. Translating gives CATWEIRKLF.

Concerning this clone itself: Other nucleotide sequences in the sample specify the same CDR3. J is TRGJ1 or TRGJ2 and V is TRGV2. The J gene is not listed in TCRdb, so it was assigned here from a DNA match to germline. Germline CDR1 is EGSNGY and CDR2 is YDSYNSKV. This CDR3 spans 13 amino acids. V was pared by 1 base and J by 3 bases, with 3 bases of the junction left unmatched. The CDR3 here is CATWDGPYYKKLF. In DNA form, the CDR3 reads TGTGCCACCTGGGACGGCCCTTATTATAAGAAACTCTTT.

This clone was seen only a few times. The chain uses TRGV3 and TRGJP2. The J gene, not given by TCRdb, was assigned here from a germline match of the nucleotide sequence. The trim removed 5 bases at V and 1 base at J, leaving 7 bases unmatched. Per the germline V gene, CDR1 is VTNTFY and CDR2 is YDVSTARD (reference sequence). CDR3 length equals 15 residues. CDR3 sequence: CATWVRVSSDWIKTF. CDR3 coding DNA: TGTGCCACCTGGGTTAGGGTTAGTAGTGATTGGATCAAGACGTTT.

Concerning this clone: It may be a read error: a sequence one base away is much more abundant. Other DNA sequences in the same sample also yield this CDR3. This chain uses TRGV9 with TRGJP. As TCRdb names no J gene, one was assigned here on the basis of a DNA match to germline. The V gene end was trimmed by 0 bases and the J gene end by 7 bases; junction bases not matched to a gene: 6. Germline V CDR1 and CDR2: GITISATS, ISYDGTV (reference sequence). This CDR3 contains 17 residues. DNA for the CDR3: TGTGCCTTGTGGGAGGTGTTGGGGGAGTTGGGCAAAAAAATCAAGGTATTT. As protein: CALWEVLGELGKKIKVF.